This is a list of T cell receptor beta chains from one sample in a study of blood T cell repertoires in COVID-19. TCRdb keeps only in-frame clones here, not all; method: immunoSEQ multiplex PCR. Here the sample spans 200,000 to 250,000 clones, approximately 85% being singletons. Material for sequencing was PBMCs or T cells enriched from blood (not recorded which). The receptor source for this set is a woman between 45 and 65 years old who had recovered from COVID-19. Both conserved end residues are part of each CDR3.

16,TRBV11-3,CASSSRGLQGGEKLFF
16,TRBV5-1,CASSLASGQGRSPLHF
13,TRBV18,CASSPGTSGEQYF
13,TRBV7-2,CASSRKQGYEQYF
13,TRBV4-2,CASSDDRDTEAFF
15,TRBV11-3,CASSYGLADQETQYF
13,TRBV9,CASSPQGAETQYF
14,TRBV4-3,CASSQDRVPGELFF
13,TRBV29-1,CSALPRSGNEQFF
15,TRBV6-5,CASSWRQGVTYEQYF
13,TRBV19,CASSSDRGYGYTF
14,TRBV15,CATSRQGATGELFF
16,TRBV6-5,CASSYQQGGTYNEQFF
16,TRBV6-1,CASSEGGGGNRETQYF
16,TRBV27,CASGLRGPYYNSPLHF
15,TRBV7-9,CASSLGGLGNTEAFF
19,TRBV13,CASSSTLPGLAGDTGELFF
16,TRBV5-6,CASRLGPRSGANVLTF
12,TRBV29-1,CSPGPNTGELFF
11,TRBV5-1,CASSLKGEQYF
17,TRBV7-9,CASSLGGVSSYNSPLHF
13,TRBV29-1,CSVVWDSQETQYF
15,TRBV27,CASSLSGLGSYEQYF
16,TRBV5-1,CASSPGQGYDRDGYTF
17,TRBV7-6,CASSYFGGGATNEKLFF
13,TRBV19,CASSEQGAFEQYF
15,TRBV15,CATSRATGDTGELFF
15,TRBV27,CASSLNWPSPHEQYF
12,TRBV18,CASSPVAYEAFF
13,TRBV28,CASRDSKVNEQFF
14,TRBV5-4,CASSSVSGANVLTF
14,TRBV6-1,CASSEGGGVQPQHF
16,TRBV11-2,CASSLWGRRVGNGYTF
18,TRBV28,CASSLLASGKGSSYEQYF
13,TRBV5-8,CASNRGSSYEQYF
12,TRBV6-5,CASRHPTFGAFF
13,TRBV4-3,CASSQESNSPLHF
15,TRBV4-1,CASSLAGQGNSPLHF
15,TRBV9,CASSVVPSGSYEQYF
14,TRBV6-5,CASRDRVTNEKLFF
17,TRBV19,CASKIAEGISGANVLTF
15,TRBV19,CASSYRAGGVNEQFF
15,TRBV2,CASTKEARSNQPQHF
14,TRBV6-2/TRBV6-3,CASSDARRGNTIYF
13,TRBV7-2,CASSSATSLGYTF
15,TRBV5-6,CASSSPAGWGETQYF
15,TRBV2,CASGLGFSSYNEQFF
15,TRBV19,CASSDPGTGLSEQFF
16,TRBV4-1,CATKGGISSGANVLTF
16,TRBV13,CASSYELAGAPYEQYF
13,TRBV24-1,CATSASQNQPQHF
15,TRBV4-3,CASSNTGGRTGELFF
14,TRBV5-4,CASSPGGVYNEQFF
12,TRBV18,CASSPVREKLFF
14,TRBV7-2,CASSSRGRGVGYTF